Following are 9 T cell receptor beta chains from one sample sequenced in a study of molecular identifiers for immune sequencing clone quantification. TCRdb passed the PCR reads through MiXCR, listing each CDR3 protein once. Of more than 450,000 distinct CDR3 sequences in the sample, roughly 25% were seen once. The sample comprised naive CD8+ T cells from blood, with Jurkat cell RNA spiked in. The sample's subset: FACS-sorted CD8+CD4-CCR7+CD45RA+ naive T cells. These receptors originate from a human donor in good health. Some libraries in this study had Jurkat cell RNA spiked in.

The V call is TRBV4-3, the J call TRBJ2-3, with D possibly matching TRBD2 (6 bases). The CDR3 is 16 residues long. The germline CDR1 and CDR2 sequences are LGHNA and YSLEER. With 0 bases removed from V and 7 bases from J, the gap between germline ends came to 17 bases. CDR3: CASSQDSTSVLYTQYF. In DNA form, the CDR3 reads TGCGCCAGCAGCCAAGATTCGACTAGTGTACTCTATACGCAGTATTTT.

This clonotype was recorded many times. The rearrangement joins TRBV4-1 to TRBJ1-2, with D unclear. V lost 2 bases and J 4 bases, leaving 8 bases between the germline ends. The CDR3 spans 13 residues. Germline V CDR1 and CDR2: MGHRA, YSYEKL. CDR3 bases: TGCGCCAGCAGCCAAACAGTCGTCTATGGCTACACCTTC. Its translation is CASSQTVVYGYTF.

This sequence joins TRBV6-1 and TRBJ2-7; D may correspond to TRBD1 or TRBD2 (5 bases each). The V gene's germline CDR1 is MNHNS and CDR2 SASEGT. The CDR3 sequence is 15 residues long. V lost 2 bases, J lost 6 bases, and 17 bases lay in between. The CDR3 DNA is TGTGCCAGCAGTGAATTACTTCTGGGGGTCCTCGAGCAGTACTTC. Its translation is CASSELLLGVLEQYF.

This clonotype showed up many times. The chain employs TRBV6-2 or TRBV6-3 and TRBJ2-5; 7 positions match TRBD1. V lost 6 bases and J lost 3; bases outside the gene matches: 13. Germline V gives CDR1 MNHEY, CDR2 SVGEGT. There are 16 residues in the CDR3. The CDR3, as DNA: TGTGCCAGCAGCCTCTTGACCGGGACAGCGAAAGAGACCCAGTACTTC. It translates to CASSLLTGTAKETQYF.

This clonotype was observed a handful of times. The chain uses TRBV27 and TRBJ2-7; D uncertain. The germline V gene has CDR1 MNHEY and CDR2 SMNVEV (reference sequence). The CDR3 totals 14 residues. V lost 6 bases, J lost 3 bases, and 15 bases lay in between. The CDR3 bases are TGTGCCAGCAGCCTCAAACCCATCAGCTACGAGCAGTACTTC. Residues: CASSLKPISYEQYF.

The chain carries TRBV27 and TRBJ2-3; 7 nucleotides align to TRBD2. The V gene's germline CDR1 is MNHEY and CDR2 SMNVEV (reference sequence). This CDR3 comprises 18 residues. The trim removed 1 base at V and 11 bases at J, leaving 21 bases unmatched. CDR3 nucleotide sequence: TGTGCCAGCAGTTTATACGGGGCTAGCGGCTTGGAGTGGACTCAGCAGTATTTT. Translated: CASSLYGASGLEWTQQYF.

There are a few counts of this clonotype. The chain uses TRBV12-3 or TRBV12-4 and TRBJ2-3; the D is unclear. Trimming left V 3 bases short and J 2 bases short, with 12 bases between. This CDR3 region has 15 residues. The CDR3 region is CASSFNAPSTDTQYF. As DNA, the CDR3 is TGTGCCAGCAGTTTTAACGCCCCGTCCACAGATACGCAGTATTTT.

Ten or more counts support this clonotype. V and J are TRBV25-1 and TRBJ2-7, with a possible D match to TRBD2 (5 bases). Trimming removed 10 bases from V and 3 bases from J, with 25 bases in between. This CDR3 contains 16 residues. CDR1 MGHDK and CDR2 SYGVNS come from the germline V gene. This CDR3 is CATNPRDAPGNYEQYF. DNA for the CDR3: TGTGCCACCAACCCCCGAGATGCCCCGGGAAACTACGAGCAGTACTTC.

As concerns this clonotype: One end of the junction varies from germline; a read error may be responsible. The chain joins TRBV4-3 to TRBJ2-3; 7 nucleotides agree with TRBD2. Germline V gene sequence: CDR1 LGHNA, CDR2 YSLEER. The CDR3 extends over 17 amino acids. This CDR3 is CASSQERGGSLTGTQYF. In nucleotides, the CDR3 is TGCGCCAGCAGCCAAGAACGAGGCGGGAGCCTCACAGGTACGCAGTATTTT.